These T cell receptor beta chains were read from a single sample in a study of shared clonotypes between healthy human individuals. Sequencing was performed with immunoSEQ multiplex PCR; in TCRdb, only in-frame clones are kept and a portion is missing. The sample records about 2,200,000 clones, under 95% being singletons. Sequencing was performed on naive CD8+ T cells from PBMCs. The receptor source for this set is a man between 18 and 29 years old in good health. Some clones in this sample may be carry-over from other donors' samples. CDR3s include the opening cysteine and the closing phenylalanine or tryptophan. A D gene is named only where the DNA matches it firmly. Rows give clone size only sometimes, using once, few, many, or a class for an expanded clone.

D | J | V | size | DNA | CDR3
TRBD2 | TRBJ2-7 | TRBV5-4 | once | TGTGCCAGCAGCTCCGGACTAGCGGGGGGTTACTACGAGCAGTACTTC | CASSSGLAGGYYEQYF
TRBD1 | TRBJ1-1 | TRBV10-3 | . | TGTGCCATCAGGACGGACAGGGGGCGAATTTCTGAAGCTTTCTTT | CAIRTDRGRISEAFF
. | TRBJ2-1 | TRBV29-1 | . | TGCAGCGTTGAAGTTGTCTCCTACAATGAGCAGTTCTTC | CSVEVVSYNEQFF
. | TRBJ1-1 | TRBV28 | . | TGTGCCAGCAGTTTCACGGGAATCACTGAAGCTTTCTTT | CASSFTGITEAFF
. | TRBJ2-3 | TRBV4-2 | . | TGTGCCAGCAGCCCCGTCGGGAGCGAGAGCACAGATACGCAGTATTTT | CASSPVGSESTDTQYF
. | TRBJ2-3 | TRBV7-3 | . | TGTGCCAGCAGCTTAAAAGGAGGGCGGCAGACCCCAGATACGCAGTATTTT | CASSLKGGRQTPDTQYF
TRBD1 | TRBJ2-5 | TRBV28 | once | TGTGCCAGCAGGGGGACAGAAGAGACCCAGTACTTC | CASRGTEETQYF
. | TRBJ2-5 | TRBV2 | . | TGTGCCAGCAGTGTAGGACAATCGTACCAAGAGACCCAGTACTTC | CASSVGQSYQETQYF
TRBD2 | TRBJ2-3 | TRBV4-1 | . | TGCGCCAGCAGCCGCGGACTAGCGGGAAGGACAGATACGCAGTATTTT | CASSRGLAGRTDTQYF
. | TRBJ2-2 | TRBV4-3 | . | TGCGCCAGCAGCCAAGGGGACGCACTTGATCCGGAGCTGTTTTTT | CASSQGDALDPELFF
TRBD1 | TRBJ1-1 | TRBV27 | . | TGTGCCAGCAGTCCCCGACAGGGGCGAAACACTGAAGCTTTCTTT | CASSPRQGRNTEAFF
. | TRBJ2-2 | TRBV27 | . | TGTGCCAGCACCTGGGGGGACAGATACACCGGGGAGCTGTTTTTT | CASTWGDRYTGELFF
. | TRBJ2-7 | TRBV7-9 | . | TGTGCCAGCAGCTTAATCCAGGGGCGGTCTACGTGGTCCTACGAGCAGTACTTC | CASSLIQGRSTWSYEQYF
. | TRBJ1-1 | TRBV7-9 | . | TGTGCCAGCAGCTTAGAAAGGGGAGGTGAAGCTTTCTTT | CASSLERGGEAFF
. | TRBJ2-7 | TRBV18 | once | TGTGCCAGCTCACCAACTTTTATGGCCCCGACCGCTACCTCCTACGAGCAGTACTTC | CASSPTFMAPTATSYEQYF
. | TRBJ2-7 | TRBV27 | . | TGTGCCAGCAGTTTATCGCCCCTTTACGAGCAGTACTTC | CASSLSPLYEQYF
. | TRBJ2-4 | TRBV6-1 | once | TGTGCCAGCAGTGATTATGGGAGAGCCAAAAACATTCAGTACTTC | CASSDYGRAKNIQYF